In its sample, the clone carrying this TCR beta chain was seen a few times. The antigen remains undetermined. These data come from a study of cytomegalovirus exposure and HLA in healthy donors. The PCR made use of 60 Vbeta and 13 Jbeta primers. Clones were sequenced by immunoSEQ multiplex PCR, and TCRdb holds only the in-frame ones, with some missing. Here the sample spans 100,000 to 150,000 clones, over 65% being singletons. General study results and limits: The likely origin of a cluster of highly shared sequence variants was a sequencing artifact.

The length of the CDR3 is 16 residues. Germline lookup yields CDR1 SQVTM and CDR2 ANQGSEA. Losses at the gene ends were 1 base for V and 1 base for J; bases not matched to a gene: 5. The sequence came from a man between 40 and 49 years old in good health and CMV-seropositive. Sequencing was performed on PBMCs. The V call is TRBV29-1, the J call TRBJ2-3, with 10 bases that match TRBD1. The CDR3 bases are TGCAGCGTTGAAGGCGTAGGGACAGGGGGCACAGATACGCAGTATTTT. Translated, it gives CSVEGVGTGGTDTQYF.